Presented here are 31 T cell receptor beta chains from one specimen sequenced in a study. Cells sorted as Tregs were CD4+, CD25+ and CD127-/low. A single record per CDR3 protein comes from TCRdb applying MiXCR to the 5' RACE reads. The table includes thousands of distinct CDR3 sequences, about half detected once. Sequencing was performed on Tregs sorted from a lymph node. The source is a female donor with breast cancer.

The chain is built from TRBV27 and TRBJ2-5; tentative D call: TRBD2 (6 bases). The germline V gene has CDR1 MNHEY and CDR2 SMNVEV (reference sequence). Trimming took 5 bases from V and 5 from J, leaving 18 bases between them. There are 15 residues in the CDR3. The CDR3 DNA follows: TGTGCCAGCAGTCTCCTCGCTAGCGAGAGGGAGACCCAGTACTTC. As protein: CASSLLASERETQYF.

This chain uses TRBV4-2 with TRBJ1-2; 7 bases agree with TRBD1. CDR1 is LGHNA, CDR2 YNFKEQ, per germline. Trimming cost V 2 bases and J 5 bases; bases outside gene matches: 8. The CDR3 sequence is 15 residues long. The CDR3 DNA sequence: TGTGCCAGCAGCCAAATAAGGGACAGCGATTATGGCTACACCTTC. It is translated as CASSQIRDSDYGYTF.

V usage is TRBV27 and J usage is TRBJ2-1, with 10 bases identical to TRBD2. The CDR3 is 13 residues long. CDR1 is MNHEY, CDR2 SMNVEV, per germline (reference sequence). V shed 3 bases, J shed 9 bases, and the junction held 2 bases outside the gene matches. The CDR3 is CASSFSGGSEQFF. The CDR3 DNA is TGTGCCAGCAGTTTTAGCGGGGGGTCTGAGCAGTTCTTC.

The V gene is TRBV4-2, the J gene TRBJ1-2; 9 bases fit TRBD1. The trim removed 4 bases at V and 2 bases at J, leaving 2 bases unmatched. The CDR3 has 14 amino acids. CDR1 and CDR2 from the germline V gene are LGHNA and YNFKEQ. The CDR3 DNA reads TGTGCCAGCAGCCGAGGACAGGGGAACTATGGCTACACCTTC. It encodes CASSRGQGNYGYTF.

The genes are TRBV10-3 and TRBJ2-1; no clear D. Germline lookup yields CDR1 ENHRY and CDR2 SYGVKD. The CDR3 totals 11 residues. Trimming pared 7 bases from V and 10 bases from J, leaving 11 bases between. CDR3 loop: CAIMERAEQFF. DNA for the CDR3: TGTGCCATCATGGAAAGGGCCGAGCAGTTCTTC.

To note about this clonotype: This likely comes from a read error, as the CDR3 has no conserved phenylalanine or tryptophan at its end. The chain has TRBV29-1 and TRBJ2-7; D might be TRBD2 (5 bases). V was pared by 1 base and J by 7 bases, with 11 bases between. The CDR3 length is 12 residues. The germline V gene has CDR1 SQVTM and CDR2 ANQGSEA. CDR3 nucleotides: TGCAGCGTTGAAGGTCTGGTAGCGGAGCAGTACCTC. Translated: CSVEGLVAEQYL.

This clonotype has a handful of counts. The chain has TRBV6-5 and TRBJ2-1; perhaps TRBD2 as D (6 bases). Trimming pared 0 bases from V and 7 bases from J, leaving 16 bases between. CDR3 size: 16 residues. Germline V lookup: CDR1 MNHEY, CDR2 SVGAGI. The CDR3 DNA is TGTGCCAGCAGTTACTCGGAGAGACTAGGAAGGAATGAGCAGTTCTTC. Amino acids: CASSYSERLGRNEQFF.

J is TRBJ1-1 and V is TRBV7-6; D might be TRBD1 (6 bases). This CDR3 is built from 15 residues. CDR1 is SGHVS and CDR2 is FNYEAQ in the germline V gene. The germline V and J ends were trimmed by 4 bases and 1 base, with 13 bases remaining between them. CDR3 residues: CASSSRTVGNTEAFF. CDR3 DNA: TGTGCCAGCAGCTCTCGGACAGTGGGGAACACTGAAGCTTTCTTT.

The chain links TRBV20-1 to TRBJ2-1; TRBD2 aligns across 10 bases. With V trimmed by 6 bases and J by 4 bases, 12 bases remained unmatched. The CDR3 is 16 residues long. From germline, CDR1 is DFQATT and CDR2 SNEGSKA (reference sequence). Written as DNA, the CDR3 is TGCAGTGCCCAGTCCCTAGCGGGGGCTATATACAATGAGCAGTTCTTC. Its translation is CSAQSLAGAIYNEQFF.

In this sample, this clonotype turned up a few times. The chain combines TRBV9 with TRBJ2-6; TRBD1 matches 7 bases. Germline-derived CDR1 and CDR2 are SGDLS and YYNGEE. Unmatched junction bases numbered 6, after V lost 4 bases and J lost 2 bases. The CDR3 totals 16 residues. CDR3 sequence (DNA): TGTGCCAGCAGCCGTAACAGGGGCCCTGGGGCCAACGTCCTGACTTTC. It specifies CASSRNRGPGANVLTF.

J is TRBJ1-5 and V is TRBV27, with D possibly matching TRBD1 (6 bases). In germline, CDR1 is MNHEY, CDR2 SMNVEV (reference sequence). Between the trimmed V and J ends, which lost 5 bases and 6 bases, there was a span of 11 bases. CDR3 length: 13 residues. CDR3 in amino acids: CASSAAGVQPQHF. DNA for the CDR3: TGTGCCAGCAGTGCGGCAGGGGTTCAGCCCCAGCATTTT.

The chain couples TRBV7-6 to TRBJ2-1; no definite D call. Per the germline V gene, CDR1 is SGHVS and CDR2 is FNYEAQ. The V end lost 2 bases, the J end lost 0 bases, and 11 bases lay between the germline ends. The CDR3 is 16 residues long. CDR3: CASSLNVRASYNEQFF. The CDR3 DNA sequence: TGTGCCAGCAGCTTAAACGTAAGGGCCTCCTACAATGAGCAGTTCTTC. Full variable domain (outside the CDR3, taken from reference TRBV7-6 and TRBJ2-1): GAGVSQSPRYKVTKRGQDVALRCDPISGHVSLYWYRQALGQGPEFLTYFNYEAQQDKSGLPNDRFSAERPEGSISTLTIQRTEQRDSAMYRCASSLNVRASYNEQFFGPGTRLTVL.

This chain uses TRBV6-5 with TRBJ2-3; 8 nucleotides agree with TRBD2. V shed 2 bases, J shed 6 bases, and the junction held 10 bases outside the gene matches. The germline gives CDR1 MNHEY, CDR2 SVGAGI. This CDR3 comprises 16 residues. In DNA, the CDR3 is TGTGCCAGCAGTTACAATTCAGCGGGGGCGGGTGATACGCAGTATTTT. This translates into CASSYNSAGAGDTQYF.

By share, this clonotype counts as medium-sized. The genes are TRBV4-1 and TRBJ1-6, with TRBD1 matching 10 bases. This CDR3 spans 15 amino acids. The germline CDR1 and CDR2 sequences are MGHRA and YSYEKL. V shed 2 bases, J shed 13 bases, and the junction held 8 bases outside the gene matches. This CDR3 is CASSQPPGQGNPLHF. In DNA, the CDR3 is TGCGCCAGCAGCCAACCACCGGGACAGGGGAACCCCCTCCACTTT.

A remark on this clonotype: The junction departs from germline at one end; a sequencing error may be responsible. The J gene is TRBJ2-1, the V gene TRBV4-1, with D possibly being TRBD1 (5 bases). The CDR3 contains 13 residues. Germline CDR1 is MGHRA and CDR2 is YSYEKL. CDR3 residues: CASRQGYYNERFF. DNA for the CDR3: TGCGCCAGCAGGCAGGGATATTACAATGAGCGGTTCTTC.

The chain recombines TRBV7-9 with TRBJ2-7; D might be TRBD2 (5 bases). The CDR3 length is 13 residues. V gave up 9 bases and J gave up 7 bases, with 19 bases separating them. CDR1 SEHNR and CDR2 FQNEAQ come from the germline V gene (reference sequence). CDR3 loop: CASSTGFSYEQYF. The CDR3 region has the DNA TGTGCCAGTAGTACGGGGTTTTCGTATGAGCAGTACTTC.

This chain links TRBV10-3 with TRBJ2-1; 13 positions match TRBD2. This CDR3 spans 15 amino acids. V shed 6 bases, J shed 5 bases, and the junction held 4 bases outside the gene matches. The germline CDR1 and CDR2 sequences are ENHRY and SYGVKD. The CDR3 DNA sequence: TGTGCCATCAGCTTGACTAGCGGGGGGAACAATGAGCAGTTCTTC. Encoded protein: CAISLTSGGNNEQFF.

This chain uses TRBV2 with TRBJ2-1, with D perhaps matching TRBD1 or TRBD2 (6 bases each). The V end lost 8 bases, the J end lost 6 bases, and 17 bases lay between the germline ends. The CDR3 has 14 amino acids. The germline V gene encodes CDR1 SNHLY and CDR2 FYNNEI. The CDR3 DNA sequence: TGTGCCAGCGGCCTCGGGGGCCTAACCAATGAGCAGTTCTTC. As protein: CASGLGGLTNEQFF.

The V call is TRBV5-1, the J call TRBJ1-1; no firm D call. The CDR3 runs to 15 residues. Germline V gene lookup returns CDR1 SGHRS and CDR2 YFSETQ. Trimming stripped 4 bases from V and 3 bases from J, with 16 bases between. CDR3 residues: CASSRPGFGDTEAFF. The CDR3 region has the DNA TGCGCCAGCAGCCGGCCGGGTTTCGGCGACACTGAAGCTTTCTTT.

The chain uses TRBV6-5 and TRBJ1-5; D gene ambiguous. Germline V gives CDR1 MNHEY, CDR2 SVGAGI. Trimming stripped 2 bases from V and 2 bases from J, with 7 bases between. The CDR3 has 14 residues. The CDR3 DNA is TGTGCCAGCAGTTACGGGATGGGCAATCAGCCCCAGCATTTT. This gives the protein CASSYGMGNQPQHF.

This clonotype appeared a few times. The chain uses TRBV7-3 and TRBJ2-1; a weak D match, TRBD1 (5 bases). Germline assignment: CDR1 SGHTA and CDR2 FQGTGA. V was cut by 3 bases and J by 4 bases, with 7 bases left in between. This CDR3 has 13 amino acids. The CDR3: CASSLGLYNEQFF. In nucleotides, the CDR3 is TGTGCCAGCAGCTTGGGGCTATACAATGAGCAGTTCTTC.

The gene calls are TRBV6-5 and TRBJ1-2; tentative D call: TRBD1 (5 bases). The V gene lost 6 bases and the J gene lost 5 bases, with 13 bases spanning the gap. Germline lookup yields CDR1 MNHEY and CDR2 SVGAGI. The CDR3 contains 13 residues. The CDR3, as DNA: TGTGCCAGCAGCCCCGGGACCGTGTATGGCTACACCTTC. Translating gives CASSPGTVYGYTF.

CDR3 loop: CASSLEGPYNEQFF. CDR3 coding DNA: TGTGCCAGCAGTCTCGAAGGGCCATACAATGAGCAGTTCTTC. V usage is TRBV12-3 or TRBV12-4 and J usage is TRBJ2-1; D is unclear. Trimming removed 5 bases from V and 4 bases from J, with 12 bases in between. CDR3 length equals 14 residues.

V is TRBV5-1 and J is TRBJ2-3, with D uncertain. Trimming shortened V by 1 base and J by 2 bases, and 5 bases separated the two germline ends. Germline-derived CDR1 and CDR2 are SGHRS and YFSETQ. This CDR3 has 13 amino acids. The CDR3 nucleotides read TGCGCCAGCAGCTTGTCCAACACAGATACGCAGTATTTT. Translation gives CASSLSNTDTQYF.

There are a few counts of this clonotype. A junction boundary mismatches the germline segment, possibly from a read error. The gene calls are TRBV7-7 and TRBJ1-5; D might be TRBD1 (5 bases). The CDR3 spans 14 residues. The germline CDR1 and CDR2 sequences are SSHAT and FNYEAQ (reference sequence). For the CDR3, the DNA is TGTGCTAGCAGCCCCCCGGGCAGGGATCAGCCCCAGCATTTT. It yields the protein CASSPPGRDQPQHF.

This chain links TRBV29-1 with TRBJ2-5, with TRBD2 matching 14 bases. Trimming cost V 2 bases and J 5 bases; bases outside gene matches: 4. In germline, CDR1 is SQVTM, CDR2 ANQGSEA. This CDR3 has 15 residues. CDR3 protein: CSVELGLAGVETQYF. The CDR3 DNA follows: TGCAGCGTTGAATTGGGACTAGCGGGAGTGGAGACCCAGTACTTC.

CDR3 DNA sequence: TGCAGCGTTGAAGAGACTTACAATGAGCAGTTCTTC. Residues: CSVEETYNEQFF. The chain is built from TRBV29-1 and TRBJ2-1; D remains ambiguous. The CDR3 has 12 amino acids. The germline V gene has CDR1 SQVTM and CDR2 ANQGSEA. Trimming left V 0 bases short and J 4 bases short, with 4 bases between.

The rearrangement uses TRBV7-9 and TRBJ2-1; 9 bases map to TRBD2. The CDR3 runs 13 residues. Per germline, CDR1 SEHNR and CDR2 FQNEAQ (reference sequence). J lost 8 bases, V lost 7 bases, and 6 bases had no gene match. CDR3 region: CASNGGREYEQFF. The CDR3 region has the DNA TGTGCCAGCAATGGCGGGAGGGAGTATGAGCAGTTCTTC.

This clonotype has only a few counts. The chain employs TRBV7-2 and TRBJ1-1; D not resolved. The CDR3 consists of 15 residues. In germline, CDR1 is SGHTA, CDR2 FQGNSA. V was clipped by 6 bases and J by 2 bases, with 16 bases between them. The CDR3, as DNA: TGTGCCAGCAGTCGATTAGGGCAGACCAACACTGAAGCTTTCTTT. Translating it yields CASSRLGQTNTEAFF.

This clonotype was detected only a few times. The rearrangement uses TRBV5-1 and TRBJ2-2; possible D gene TRBD1, 5 bases. V was shortened by 2 bases and J by 3 bases, with 5 bases between the two germline ends. The CDR3 runs 13 residues. Looked up from germline, CDR1 is SGHRS and CDR2 is YFSETQ. CDR3 amino acids: CASSLGDTGELFF. The DNA for the CDR3 is TGCGCCAGCAGCTTAGGGGACACCGGGGAGCTGTTTTTT.

The table lists this clonotype with a few counts. This sequence joins TRBV5-6 and TRBJ1-5, with TRBD1 matching 8 bases. There are 15 residues in the CDR3. Germline V gene data show CDR1 as SGHDT and CDR2 as YYEEEE. After removal of 4 bases from V and 7 bases from J, the junction contained 10 bases not matched to a gene. CDR3 residues: CASSTGTGAGQPQHF. CDR3 nucleotide sequence: TGTGCCAGCAGCACCGGGACAGGCGCCGGGCAGCCCCAGCATTTT.